Sequencing of this T cell receptor (beta chain) was carried out in a study of monozygotic twins with cystic fibrosis. The study, taken as a whole, reports: In this small cohort, shared CDR3 numbers showed no association with age, concordance or disease severity. Co-twins had the most similar V usage for 13 of 16 pairs, J for 8. The repertoire was suggested to be naive-dominated, clonality median around 0.01.

Repertoires were generated with immunoSEQ multiplex PCR, while TCRdb's copy carries only in-frame clones and drops some. Seen here are fewer than 30,000 clones, about 85% observed once, and the top ten hold around 0.88%. This clone was observed a single time. What it binds is not known. The CDR3 runs to 12 residues. Germline V gene data show CDR1 as GTSNPN and CDR2 as SVGIG (reference sequence). The V gene lost 0 bases and the J gene lost 8 bases, with 10 bases spanning the gap. The sample taken for sequencing was blood. The chain carries TRBV30 and TRBJ1-2; possible D gene TRBD1, 6 bases. This clonotype originated in a girl aged 2-10 years with cystic fibrosis. The CDR3 nucleotides read TGTGCCTGGAGTGTTGGGGGCGGAGGCTACACCTTC. Translated, it gives CAWSVGGGGYTF.